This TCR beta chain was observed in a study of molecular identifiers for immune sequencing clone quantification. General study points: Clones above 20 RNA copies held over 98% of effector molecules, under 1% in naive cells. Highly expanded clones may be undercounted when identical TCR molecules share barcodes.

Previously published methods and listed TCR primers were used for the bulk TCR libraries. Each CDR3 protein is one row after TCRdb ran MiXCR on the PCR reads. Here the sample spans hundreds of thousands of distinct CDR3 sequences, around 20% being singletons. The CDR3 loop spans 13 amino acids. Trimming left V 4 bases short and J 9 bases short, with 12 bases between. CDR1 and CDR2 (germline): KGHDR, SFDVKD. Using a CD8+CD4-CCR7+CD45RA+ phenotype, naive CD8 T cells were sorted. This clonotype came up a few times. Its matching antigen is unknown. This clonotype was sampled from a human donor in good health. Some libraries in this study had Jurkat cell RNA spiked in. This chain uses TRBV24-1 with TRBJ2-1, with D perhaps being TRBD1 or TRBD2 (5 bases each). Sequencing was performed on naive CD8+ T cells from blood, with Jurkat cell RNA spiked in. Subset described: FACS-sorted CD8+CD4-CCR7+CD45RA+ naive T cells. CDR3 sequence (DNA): TGTGCCACCAGTGACGGGACGCCCCCTGAGCAGTTCTTC. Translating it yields CATSDGTPPEQFF.